What follows are 7 T cell receptor beta chains derived from one specimen sequenced in a study of blood T cell repertoires in COVID-19. Sequencing used immunoSEQ multiplex PCR; TCRdb keeps in-frame clones, though not all of them. The sample holds just under 350,000 clones, around four fifths seen once. The sequencing input was peripheral blood. The source of these receptors is a man aged 25 to 40 with active or convalescent COVID-19.

The chain joins TRBV6-7 to TRBJ1-5; the D gene is possibly TRBD1 (6 bases). TRBV6-7 carries the ORF label, with uncertain function. The CDR3 consists of 16 residues. Trimming took 2 bases from V and 5 from J, leaving 16 bases between them. CDR3 bases: TGTGCCAGCAGTTACGAGTCAGGGGAGGGAGATCAGCCCCAGCATTTT. Protein product: CASSYESGEGDQPQHF.

The V call is TRBV5-1, the J call TRBJ1-2, with a tentative D call TRBD1 (5 bases). Germline lookup yields CDR1 SGHRS and CDR2 YFSETQ. Trimming stripped 2 bases from V and 4 bases from J, with 21 bases between. There are 17 residues in the CDR3. DNA for the CDR3: TGCGCCAGCAGCTTTATATACGAACAGGTCAGTATCTATGGCTACACCTTC. Amino acids: CASSFIYEQVSIYGYTF.

V and J are TRBV7-9 and TRBJ2-7; D uncertain. Germline CDR1 reads SEHNR; CDR2 reads FQNEAQ (reference sequence). The V and J ends lost 5 bases and 9 bases respectively, with 5 bases between them. The CDR3 contains 9 residues. CDR3 sequence: CASSPGQYF. CDR3 sequence (DNA): TGTGCCAGCAGCCCCGGGCAGTACTTC.

Turning to this clone: The sample carries other DNA sequences with the same CDR3. V and J are TRBV6-4 and TRBJ2-3, with TRBD1 matching 9 bases. There are 14 residues in the CDR3. CDR1 MRHNA and CDR2 SNTAGT come from the germline V gene. The V gene end was trimmed by 4 bases and the J gene end by 1 base; junction bases not matched to a gene: 0. Written as DNA, the CDR3 is TGTGCCAGCAGTGGGACAGGGGGCACAGATACGCAGTATTTT. Translation gives CASSGTGGTDTQYF.

The CDR3 reads CASSLGVTGAGEKLFF. In DNA, the CDR3 is TGCGCCAGCAGCTTGGGGGTGACAGGGGCCGGTGAAAAACTGTTTTTT. The rearrangement uses TRBV5-1 and TRBJ1-4; TRBD1 agrees at 8 bases. The CDR3 has 16 residues. Germline CDR1 SGHRS, CDR2 YFSETQ. V trimming: 0 bases; J trimming: 7 bases; junction bases outside the gene matches: 8. Full variable domain (missing parts from reference TRBV5-1 and TRBJ1-4): KAGVTQTPRYLIKTRGQQVTLSCSPISGHRSVSWYQQTPGQGLQFLFEYFSETQRNKGNFPGRFSGRQFSNSRSEMNVSTLELGDSALYLCASSLGVTGAGEKLFFGSGTQLSVL.

The chain uses TRBV29-1 and TRBJ1-3; D is possibly TRBD1 (6 bases). This CDR3 spans 11 amino acids. Germline V CDR1 and CDR2: SQVTM, ANQGSEA. The V end lost 3 bases, the J end lost 8 bases, and 8 bases lay between the germline ends. CDR3 residues: CSVDSGDTIYF. CDR3 DNA sequence: TGCAGCGTTGACTCAGGGGACACCATATATTTT.

The chain uses TRBV4-3 and TRBJ2-2, with D possibly matching TRBD1 (6 bases). The germline V gene encodes CDR1 LGHNA and CDR2 YSLEER. The CDR3 is 15 residues long. Trimming shortened V by 2 bases and J by 1 base, and 8 bases separated the two germline ends. The CDR3 DNA reads as TGCGCCAGCAGCCAACCGGGACAGAACACCGGGGAGCTGTTTTTT. Encoded protein: CASSQPGQNTGELFF.